Listed below are T cell receptor beta chains from one sample, sequenced in a study of CD8 T cells in Susac syndrome. MiXCR was run by TCRdb on the immunoSEQ multiplex PCR reads, yielding one entry per CDR3 protein. The sample consists of roughly 200,000 distinct CDR3 sequences, about 91% of them appearing once. Sequenced: CD4+ T cells from PBMCs. These receptors all come from a human donor with Susac syndrome. The CDR3 runs from the conserved cysteine through the conserved F or W. Each record gives: CDR3 protein, V gene, J gene.

CDR3 protein: CASSGTGLSSGANVLTF; V gene: TRBV6-1; J gene: TRBJ2-6
CDR3 protein: CASSLGGTGLSGNTIYF; V gene: TRBV5-5; J gene: TRBJ1-3
CDR3 protein: CSARRQGAAWDYGYTF; V gene: TRBV20-1; J gene: TRBJ1-2
CDR3 protein: CASRGDRKTGELFF; V gene: TRBV12-5; J gene: TRBJ2-2
CDR3 protein: CASSESQGGGVRDTQYF; V gene: TRBV2; J gene: TRBJ2-3
CDR3 protein: CASNVGGVYNEQFF; V gene: TRBV7-2; J gene: TRBJ2-1
CDR3 protein: CASHRGDSRFTEAFF; V gene: TRBV12-3/TRBV12-4; J gene: TRBJ1-1
CDR3 protein: CASSDRGVLNEQFF; V gene: TRBV2; J gene: TRBJ2-1
CDR3 protein: CASSQFLAGGPDTQYF; V gene: TRBV4-1; J gene: TRBJ2-3
CDR3 protein: CASSRQGTLSYGYTF; V gene: TRBV7-9; J gene: TRBJ1-2
CDR3 protein: CASSQAGTSNTGELFF; V gene: TRBV3-1; J gene: TRBJ2-2